This T cell receptor (beta chain) appears in the sequencing data of a study of CD8+CD57+ T cells in acquired aplastic anemia. Profiles of TCR beta VDJ and CDR3 were generated from a genomic DNA template. MiXCR, applied by TCRdb to the reads, yields one record per CDR3 protein. The table shows some 410,000 distinct CDR3 sequences, with 65% to 80% occurring only once. The CDR3 has 14 amino acids. V shed 8 bases and J shed 7 bases, with 20 bases lying between them. Germline loops: CDR1 SGHTA, CDR2 FQGTGA. This receptor was taken from a human donor in good health, serving as a control. The sequenced sample was sorted CD4+, CD8+, or CD8+CD57+ T cells (not recorded which) from PBMCs. The gene calls are TRBV7-3 and TRBJ2-5; D is undetermined. CDR3 DNA: TGTGCCAGCGGTGATGGAACTCAAGGAAGGACCCAGTACTTC. Protein product: CASGDGTQGRTQYF.